These 28 T cell receptor beta chains share one sample of origin, sequenced in a study of shared clonotypes between healthy human individuals. Sequencing used immunoSEQ multiplex PCR; TCRdb keeps in-frame clones, though not all of them. The table shows fewer than 3 million clones, with about nine tenths occurring only once. The sample comprised naive CD4+ T cells from PBMCs. As to subset: CD45RA+ positively selected. These receptors all stem from a young man in good health. Some clones in this sample may be carry-over from other donors' samples.

The rearrangement joins TRBV11-2 to TRBJ2-1; 9 bases match TRBD2. Trimming removed 3 bases from V and 4 bases from J; junction bases left unmatched: 7. Germline CDR1 reads SGHAT; CDR2 reads FQNNGV. This CDR3 spans 16 amino acids. CDR3 in amino acids: CASSFRLADTYNEQFF. The CDR3 DNA is TGTGCCAGCAGCTTCCGACTAGCGGACACTTACAATGAGCAGTTCTTC.

About this clone: Different DNA sequences within this sample yield the same CDR3. CDR3 DNA: TGTGCCAGCAGCTTCGGACAGGGGGCGGGAGAGACCCAGTACTTC. Amino acid sequence: CASSFGQGAGETQYF. The chain recombines TRBV5-4 with TRBJ2-5, with 11 bases lining up with TRBD1. In germline, CDR1 is SGHNT, CDR2 YYREEE (reference sequence). With 2 bases clipped from V and 4 bases from J, the junction kept 4 bases outside the gene matches. This CDR3 comprises 15 residues.

The chain employs TRBV27 and TRBJ2-7; maybe TRBD2 (6 bases). Germline-derived CDR1 and CDR2 are MNHEY and SMNVEV (reference sequence). V gave up 2 bases and J gave up 0 bases, with 14 bases separating them. The CDR3 covers 16 residues. The CDR3 nucleotides are TGTGCCAGCAGTTTAACACTAGCTGGGACCTCCTACGAGCAGTACTTC. Protein: CASSLTLAGTSYEQYF.

The rearrangement joins TRBV5-4 to TRBJ1-2, with D uncertain. Between the trimmed V and J ends, which lost 4 bases and 3 bases, there was a span of 13 bases. Germline V gene lookup returns CDR1 SGHNT and CDR2 YYREEE (reference sequence). There are 14 residues in the CDR3. CDR3 nucleotides: TGTGCCAGCAGCACGGCGGGCGGCTACTATGGCTACACCTTC. This sequence encodes CASSTAGGYYGYTF.

The rearrangement joins TRBV6-1 to TRBJ2-1; D unresolved. The germline V and J ends were trimmed by 5 bases and 10 bases, with 15 bases remaining between them. Germline V gives CDR1 MNHNS, CDR2 SASEGT. The CDR3 is 13 residues long. CDR3 sequence: CASSPRPGREQFF. CDR3 nucleotides: TGTGCCAGCAGTCCCCGACCCGGGCGGGAGCAGTTCTTC.

Note on this clone: This sample includes further DNA sequences coding for the same CDR3. The chain couples TRBV7-2 to TRBJ2-7, with 7 positions matching TRBD2. In germline, CDR1 is SGHTA, CDR2 FQGNSA. The CDR3 is made up of 13 amino acids. The V segment lost 5 bases and the J segment 4 bases; nucleotides outside the gene matches: 5. The CDR3 loop is CASSRGRPYEQYF. For the CDR3, the DNA is TGTGCCAGCAGCCGCGGGAGACCATACGAGCAGTACTTC.

The genes are TRBV11-1 and TRBJ2-7; perhaps D is TRBD1 or TRBD2 (5 bases each). The V end lost 1 base, the J end lost 7 bases, and 11 bases lay between the germline ends. CDR3 size: 13 residues. The germline CDR1 and CDR2 sequences are SGHAT and FQDESV (reference sequence). DNA of the CDR3: TGTGCCAGCAGCTTAGGGGGGACGTCGGAGCAGTACTTC. Translating it yields CASSLGGTSEQYF.

For this clone: The same CDR3 also results from other DNA sequences found in this sample. The chain has TRBV5-1 and TRBJ2-7; TRBD1 matches 7 bases. Germline V lookup: CDR1 SGHRS, CDR2 YFSETQ. Trimming removed 4 bases from V and 1 base from J; junction bases left unmatched: 8. The CDR3 has 15 amino acids. The CDR3 DNA reads TGCGCCAGCAGCACCTCCGGGACAGCTTCCTACGAGCAGTACTTC. Amino acid sequence: CASSTSGTASYEQYF.

The rearrangement links TRBV4-1 to TRBJ2-1; TRBD2 agrees at 11 bases. The CDR3 totals 16 residues. CDR1 MGHRA and CDR2 YSYEKL come from the germline V gene. With 1 base clipped from V and 6 bases from J, the junction kept 5 bases outside the gene matches. The CDR3 reads CASSQVLAGGSNEQFF. In DNA form, the CDR3 reads TGCGCCAGCAGCCAAGTTTTAGCGGGAGGGTCCAATGAGCAGTTCTTC.

The rearrangement uses TRBV7-9 and TRBJ2-7; either TRBD1 or TRBD2 may fit D (9 bases each). The CDR3 sequence is 18 residues long. V was pared by 5 bases and J by 2 bases, with 25 bases between. Germline V lookup: CDR1 SEHNR, CDR2 FQNEAQ (reference sequence). The DNA for the CDR3 is TGTGCCAGCAGCCCGGACAGGGGTCGCGGGAGGGCCACCTACGAGCAGTACTTC. Translated, it gives CASSPDRGRGRATYEQYF. Full variable domain (missing parts from reference TRBV7-9 and TRBJ2-7): DTGVSQNPRHKITKRGQNVTFRCDPISEHNRLYWYRQTLGQGPEFLTYFQNEAQLEKSRLLSDRFSAERPKGSFSTLEIQRTEQGDSAMYLCASSPDRGRGRATYEQYFGPGTRLTVT.

The chain combines TRBV6-5 with TRBJ1-1; unclear D gene. With 6 bases removed from V and 3 bases from J, the gap between germline ends came to 14 bases. Germline V gives CDR1 MNHEY, CDR2 SVGAGI. The CDR3 extends over 14 amino acids. The CDR3 protein is CASSGRVDDTEAFF. The CDR3 DNA reads TGTGCCAGCAGCGGCCGGGTGGATGACACTGAAGCTTTCTTT.

The CDR3 protein is CASSLKWSNTEAFF. Written as DNA, the CDR3 is TGTGCCAGCAGCTTGAAATGGTCGAACACTGAAGCTTTCTTT. The rearrangement uses TRBV5-4 and TRBJ1-1; D call uncertain. Germline lookup yields CDR1 SGHNT and CDR2 YYREEE (reference sequence). The CDR3 contains 14 residues. Trimming shortened V by 1 base and J by 1 base, and 8 bases separated the two germline ends.

The chain joins TRBV5-4 to TRBJ2-5; 7 bases match TRBD2. In germline, CDR1 is SGHNT, CDR2 YYREEE (reference sequence). This CDR3 has 15 residues. Trimming at V came to 4 bases and at J to 4 bases, leaving 10 bases not matched to a gene. The CDR3 loop reads CASSEDPGGGETQYF. The CDR3 region has the DNA TGTGCCAGCAGCGAGGACCCGGGGGGTGGAGAGACCCAGTACTTC.

This chain uses TRBV11-1 with TRBJ2-5; D possibly corresponds to TRBD1 (6 bases). Trimming removed 1 base from V and 1 base from J, with 19 bases in between. CDR1 and CDR2 (germline): SGHAT, FQDESV (reference sequence). The CDR3 totals 18 residues. CDR3 in DNA: TGTGCCAGCAGCTTAGTCGGTTTCGGGACACCTACCCAAGAGACCCAGTACTTC. Its protein is CASSLVGFGTPTQETQYF.

The rearrangement links TRBV27 to TRBJ2-1; possibly TRBD2 for D (6 bases). The CDR3 consists of 15 residues. V shed 7 bases and J shed 0 bases, with 13 bases lying between them. CDR1 and CDR2 from the germline V gene are MNHEY and SMNVEV (reference sequence). CDR3 amino acids: CASTRGANSYNEQFF. The CDR3 nucleotides are TGTGCCAGCACACGCGGGGCCAACTCCTACAATGAGCAGTTCTTC.

This clone was detected a few times. The chain has TRBV9 and TRBJ2-5; possibly TRBD1 or TRBD2 for D (5 bases each). This CDR3 has 14 residues. The ends were cut back, 4 bases at V and 1 base at J, with 11 bases in the middle. Germline values: CDR1 SGDLS, CDR2 YYNGEE. CDR3 coding DNA: TGTGCCAGCAGCCTCCTTGGGGGCCAAGAGACCCAGTACTTC. Translated: CASSLLGGQETQYF.

The chain combines TRBV30 with TRBJ2-2, with 14 bases matching TRBD2. After removal of 3 bases from V and 0 bases from J, the junction contained 6 bases not matched to a gene. Germline assignment: CDR1 GTSNPN and CDR2 SVGIG (reference sequence). The CDR3 sequence is 18 residues long. The CDR3 region is CAWSGLAGGPANTGELFF. In nucleotides, the CDR3 is TGTGCCTGGAGCGGACTAGCGGGAGGTCCAGCGAACACCGGGGAGCTGTTTTTT.

As DNA, the CDR3 is TGTGCCAGCAGCCAACAATGGGGGACCCAGTACTTC. Its protein is CASSQQWGTQYF. V usage is TRBV6-6 and J usage is TRBJ2-5; no clear D gene. Per germline, CDR1 MNHNY and CDR2 SVGAGI (reference sequence). Trimming took 6 bases from V and 7 from J, leaving 12 bases between them. The length of the CDR3 is 12 residues.

DNA for the CDR3: TGTGCCAGCAGTTTGCCTCTTAGCTCAACTAATGAAAAACTGTTTTTT. It specifies CASSLPLSSTNEKLFF. The J gene is TRBJ1-4, the V gene TRBV28; D gene ambiguous. Looked up from germline, CDR1 is MDHEN and CDR2 is SYDVKM. CDR3 length: 16 amino acids. Trimming removed 3 bases from V and 0 bases from J, with 11 bases in between.

The chain recombines TRBV5-4 with TRBJ1-2; a possible D gene is TRBD1 (6 bases). The V end was cut by 3 bases, the J end by 3 bases, with 12 bases between. CDR1 and CDR2 (germline): SGHNT, YYREEE (reference sequence). The length of the CDR3 is 14 residues. The CDR3 nucleotides read TGTGCCAGCAGCTCCGCAGGGGATTACTATGGCTACACCTTC. Protein: CASSSAGDYYGYTF.

This chain connects TRBV2 to TRBJ1-2, with 9 bases matching TRBD1. J gave up 7 bases and V 2 bases, and 8 bases lay outside the gene matches. The CDR3 is 15 amino acids. Germline V gene data show CDR1 as SNHLY and CDR2 as FYNNEI. CDR3 bases: TGTGCCAGCAGTGAACTTGGGACAGGGTCAGGTGGCTACACCTTC. This encodes CASSELGTGSGGYTF.

V gene TRBV7-8 combines with J gene TRBJ2-7; 14 bases match TRBD2. Trimming at V came to 3 bases and at J to 5 bases, leaving 0 bases not matched to a gene. This CDR3 comprises 14 residues. CDR1 SGHVS and CDR2 FQNEAQ come from the germline V gene. The DNA of the CDR3 is TGTGCCAGCAGCTTGGGACTAGCGGGAGACGAGCAGTACTTC. Protein product: CASSLGLAGDEQYF.

The V gene is TRBV28, the J gene TRBJ1-1; D gene ambiguous. The CDR3 length is 12 residues. Trimming took off 3 bases at V and 3 bases at J, with 5 bases between the two ends. Germline CDR1 reads MDHEN; CDR2 reads SYDVKM. CDR3 bases: TGTGCCAGCAGTTTTAGTTACACTGAAGCTTTCTTT. Translating gives CASSFSYTEAFF.

This clone was counted once. The chain has TRBV28 and TRBJ1-2; 7 bases map to TRBD1. V lost 5 bases to trimming and J lost 5 bases; unmatched junction nucleotides: 11. The V gene's germline CDR1 is MDHEN and CDR2 SYDVKM. This CDR3 comprises 15 residues. The CDR3 region has the DNA TGTGCCAGCAGTACGACCGGGACAGTGAATTATGGCTACACCTTC. As protein: CASSTTGTVNYGYTF.

V is TRBV5-6 and J is TRBJ2-5; 7 bases align to TRBD2. The CDR3 is made up of 15 amino acids. V shed 7 bases and J 5 bases; nucleotides not matched to a gene: 14. Germline V lookup: CDR1 SGHDT, CDR2 YYEEEE. This CDR3 reads CASWIEGGPGETQYF. In nucleotides, the CDR3 is TGTGCCAGCTGGATCGAGGGAGGGCCGGGTGAGACCCAGTACTTC. Complete variable domain (other parts from reference TRBV5-6 and TRBJ2-5): DAGVTQSPTHLIKTRGQQVTLRCSPKSGHDTVSWYQQALGQGPQFIFQYYEEEERQRGNFPDRFSGHQFPNYSSELNVNALLLGDSALYLCASWIEGGPGETQYFGPGTRLLVL.

This chain joins TRBV5-6 and TRBJ2-5; TRBD1 matches 9 bases. V was clipped by 2 bases and J by 11 bases; unmatched bases: 16. The germline V gene encodes CDR1 SGHDT and CDR2 YYEEEE. The CDR3 has 16 residues. The CDR3 nucleotides are TGTGCCAGCAGCTTACAGGGGGCACCGGCTAGAGGGGAGCAGTACTTC. Protein product: CASSLQGAPARGEQYF.

The genes are TRBV15 and TRBJ2-3; TRBD2 matches at 9 bases. Germline V gene lookup returns CDR1 LNHNV and CDR2 YYDKDF (reference sequence). This CDR3 has 14 residues. Trimming cost V 8 bases and J 0 bases; bases outside gene matches: 3. CDR3 coding DNA: TGTGCCACCCGGACTAGCGATAGCACAGATACGCAGTATTTT. It encodes CATRTSDSTDTQYF.

The J gene is TRBJ2-5, the V gene TRBV25-1; D remains unclear. The CDR3 contains 15 residues. In germline, CDR1 is MGHDK, CDR2 SYGVNS. V was shortened by 2 bases and J by 4 bases, with 14 bases between the two germline ends. CDR3 protein: CASSEGLQPGETQYF. The CDR3 DNA is TGTGCCAGCAGTGAAGGTTTGCAGCCTGGAGAGACCCAGTACTTC.